Listed here are 29 T cell receptor beta chains from one sample, sequenced in a study of shared clonotypes between healthy human individuals. The repertoire was sequenced with immunoSEQ multiplex PCR; TCRdb's copy has only in-frame clones and lacks some. The sample carries around 430,000 clones, roughly 83% recorded once. The sample consisted of PBMCs. Receptor source: a woman aged 35 to 49 in good health. Some clones in this sample may be carry-over from other donors' samples.

This clone was picked up one time. The chain combines TRBV5-4 with TRBJ2-7; tentatively, D is TRBD2 (6 bases). From germline, CDR1 is SGHNT and CDR2 YYREEE (reference sequence). The CDR3 contains 14 residues. Trimming removed 3 bases at V and 7 bases at J, with 17 bases between. The CDR3 loop is CASSYGGGGTEQYF. The CDR3 nucleotides are TGTGCCAGCAGCTACGGAGGAGGAGGGACTGAGCAGTACTTC.

This clone appeared once. The chain recombines TRBV5-1 with TRBJ1-1; D is perhaps TRBD1 (5 bases). The CDR3 runs to 14 residues. The germline V gene encodes CDR1 SGHRS and CDR2 YFSETQ. V dropped 5 bases and J dropped 0 bases, with 11 bases sitting between them. CDR3 sequence reads: CASRPDNLNTEAFF. The CDR3 DNA follows: TGCGCCAGCAGGCCGGACAACCTGAACACTGAAGCTTTCTTT.

The J gene is TRBJ1-5, the V gene TRBV19; D gene uncertain. The CDR3 loop spans 16 amino acids. Trimming took 0 bases from V and 2 from J, leaving 11 bases between them. CDR1 is LNHDA, CDR2 SQIVND, per germline (reference sequence). CDR3 in amino acids: CASSIERARGNQPQHF. CDR3 nucleotide sequence: TGTGCCAGTAGTATAGAGAGGGCGCGGGGCAATCAGCCCCAGCATTTT.

This clone was observed a few times. The V call is TRBV10-2, the J call TRBJ1-3; D gene uncertain. This CDR3 is 15 amino acids long. Trimming took 0 bases from V and 4 from J, leaving 10 bases between them. From germline, CDR1 is WSHSY and CDR2 SAAADI. CDR3 bases: TGCGCCAGCAGTGAGTCGATCGGCAGGGGAAACACCATATATTTT. It is translated as CASSESIGRGNTIYF.

This clone showed up just once. V and J are TRBV7-8 and TRBJ2-2; TRBD1 agrees at 9 bases. Trimming removed 5 bases from V and 5 bases from J; junction bases left unmatched: 3. Germline CDR1 is SGHVS and CDR2 is FQNEAQ. The CDR3 length is 14 residues. Written as DNA, the CDR3 is TGTGCCAGCAGCGTGGACAGGGGAACCGGGGAGCTGTTTTTT. It translates to CASSVDRGTGELFF.

The chain employs TRBV29-1 and TRBJ2-1, with 11 bases aligning to TRBD2. Germline CDR1 reads SQVTM; CDR2 reads ANQGSEA. This CDR3 is built from 19 residues. With 4 bases clipped from V and 0 bases from J, the junction kept 14 bases outside the gene matches. The CDR3: CSVARPGLAVVSSYNEQFF. DNA of the CDR3: TGCAGCGTTGCCCGGCCGGGACTAGCGGTAGTGAGCTCCTACAATGAGCAGTTCTTC.

The rearrangement uses TRBV6-5 and TRBJ1-2, with a possible D match to TRBD1 (6 bases). Germline CDR1 reads MNHEY; CDR2 reads SVGAGI. Trimming took 0 bases from V and 4 from J, leaving 12 bases between them. The CDR3 covers 15 residues. The CDR3 DNA sequence: TGTGCCAGCAGTTACTCCCCAGGGGCCAGCTATGGCTACACCTTC. As protein: CASSYSPGASYGYTF.

This chain uses TRBV2 with TRBJ2-7; 7 bases align to TRBD1. In germline, CDR1 is SNHLY, CDR2 FYNNEI. J gave up 6 bases and V 5 bases, and 7 bases lay outside the gene matches. The CDR3 is 13 amino acids. The CDR3 reads CASSSQGQVEQYF. The CDR3 nucleotides are TGTGCCAGCAGTTCACAGGGGCAGGTCGAGCAGTACTTC.

The chain links TRBV27 to TRBJ2-2; no clear D gene. The V gene lost 3 bases and the J gene lost 1 base, with 3 bases spanning the gap. The CDR3 has 13 amino acids. The germline V gene encodes CDR1 MNHEY and CDR2 SMNVEV (reference sequence). For the CDR3, the DNA is TGTGCCAGCAGTTTTTGGAACACCGGGGAGCTGTTTTTT. Its translation: CASSFWNTGELFF.

CDR3 loop: CASSFWQGANSPYGYTF. The DNA for the CDR3 is TGCGCCAGCAGCTTTTGGCAGGGGGCGAACAGTCCCTATGGCTACACCTTC. The chain employs TRBV5-1 and TRBJ1-2; 8 nucleotides align to TRBD1. The germline CDR1 and CDR2 sequences are SGHRS and YFSETQ. V was pared by 2 bases and J by 4 bases, with 13 bases of the junction left unmatched. The CDR3 is 17 residues long.

The rearrangement links TRBV2 to TRBJ2-2; 11 bases align to TRBD2. CDR3 size: 15 residues. Per germline, CDR1 SNHLY and CDR2 FYNNEI. The ends lost 4 bases at V and 7 bases at J; junction bases unmatched: 5. CDR3 DNA: TGTGCCAGCAGTGCACTAGCGGGAGCGGTCGGGGAGCTGTTTTTT. Amino acids: CASSALAGAVGELFF.

The chain links TRBV28 to TRBJ1-4; weak D call: TRBD1 (5 bases). The CDR3 extends over 15 amino acids. Germline CDR1 reads MDHEN; CDR2 reads SYDVKM. V was cut by 3 bases and J by 8 bases, with 16 bases left in between. This CDR3 reads CASSFGGTRGEKLFF. Here the CDR3 DNA reads TGTGCCAGCAGTTTTGGGGGGACGCGGGGAGAAAAACTGTTTTTT.

This clone was seen just once. The genes are TRBV19 and TRBJ2-1; 9 nucleotides agree with TRBD2. The CDR3 runs to 16 residues. V lost 4 bases to trimming and J lost 4 bases; unmatched junction nucleotides: 8. CDR1 and CDR2 (germline): LNHDA, SQIVND (reference sequence). The CDR3 region has the DNA TGTGCCAGTAGTAGGCGGGAGGGCCGTGTGTACAATGAGCAGTTCTTC. It specifies CASSRREGRVYNEQFF. Complete variable domain (other parts from reference TRBV19 and TRBJ2-1): DGGITQSPKYLFRKEGQNVTLSCEQNLNHDAMYWYRQDPGQGLRLIYYSQIVNDFQKGDIAEGYSVSREKKESFPLTVTSAQKNPTAFYLCASSRREGRVYNEQFFGPGTRLTVL.

This rearrangement joins TRBV10-1 to TRBJ2-1; TRBD1 or TRBD2 may be the D gene (5 bases each). There are 19 residues in the CDR3. CDR1 and CDR2 (germline): WNHNN, SYGVQD (reference sequence). V gave up 9 bases and J gave up 6 bases, with 33 bases separating them. This chain's CDR3 is CARPRWRRRARTRPNEQFF. The CDR3 DNA reads as TGCGCCAGACCACGGTGGCGGCGGCGGGCCCGGACAAGACCCAATGAGCAGTTCTTC.

The chain links TRBV4-1 to TRBJ1-5; 7 bases are a match to TRBD1. The V gene's germline CDR1 is MGHRA and CDR2 YSYEKL. This CDR3 contains 13 residues. V lost 4 bases to trimming and J lost 7 bases; unmatched junction nucleotides: 4. CDR3 amino acids: CASSPEGAQPQHF. DNA for the CDR3: TGCGCCAGCAGCCCGGAGGGGGCCCAGCCCCAGCATTTT.

The V call is TRBV27, the J call TRBJ2-1, with 8 bases fitting TRBD1. With V trimmed by 0 bases and J by 6 bases, 7 bases remained unmatched. CDR3 length equals 16 residues. The germline CDR1 and CDR2 sequences are MNHEY and SMNVEV (reference sequence). The CDR3, as DNA: TGTGCCAGCAGTTTATCAGGGACAGGAGGTGGCAATGAGCAGTTCTTC. It is translated as CASSLSGTGGGNEQFF.

This clone was picked up one time. Only one base separates this from a far larger clonotype, so it likely reflects a read error. The chain recombines TRBV30 with TRBJ1-1; tentatively, D is TRBD1 (6 bases). V lost 5 bases and J 7 bases, leaving 14 bases between the germline ends. This CDR3 contains 12 residues. Per germline, CDR1 GTSNPN and CDR2 SVGIG (reference sequence). The CDR3 loop reads CAWGVGGLEAFF. CDR3 coding DNA: TGTGCCTGGGGCGTCGGGGGCCTTGAAGCTTTCTTT.

This rearrangement joins TRBV7-3 to TRBJ2-5; 12 bases align to TRBD2. Losses at the gene ends were 3 bases for V and 7 bases for J; bases not matched to a gene: 6. This CDR3 has 15 amino acids. Germline CDR1 SGHTA, CDR2 FQGTGA. The CDR3 loop is CASSLTSGSGGTQYF. As DNA, the CDR3 is TGTGCCAGCAGCTTGACTAGCGGGAGCGGGGGGACCCAGTACTTC.

The J gene is TRBJ2-1, the V gene TRBV7-8, with D possibly matching TRBD2 (6 bases). CDR3 size: 13 residues. V was trimmed by 5 bases and J by 10 bases, leaving 15 bases between them. Looked up from germline, CDR1 is SGHVS and CDR2 is FQNEAQ. CDR3: CASSLRGTPEQFF. The CDR3 DNA is TGTGCCAGCAGCCTCCGCGGGACGCCAGAGCAGTTCTTC.

The genes are TRBV30 and TRBJ1-5, with 9 bases aligning to TRBD1. The germline CDR1 and CDR2 sequences are GTSNPN and SVGIG (reference sequence). V was clipped by 8 bases and J by 0 bases; unmatched bases: 8. This CDR3 comprises 15 residues. The CDR3: CAAGQGLYSNQPQHF. CDR3 in DNA: TGTGCCGCGGGACAGGGCCTATATAGCAATCAGCCCCAGCATTTT.

This clone was picked up a small number of times. The rearrangement links TRBV29-1 to TRBJ1-5, with D unresolved. Trimming pared 4 bases from V and 2 bases from J, leaving 6 bases between. CDR1 is SQVTM and CDR2 is ANQGSEA in the germline V gene. The CDR3 extends over 12 amino acids. The CDR3 spells CSVADGNQPQHF. The CDR3, as DNA: TGCAGCGTTGCAGATGGCAATCAGCCCCAGCATTTT.

For this clone: A junction boundary mismatches the germline segment, possibly from a read error. The chain has TRBV29-1 and TRBJ2-7; 8 bases are a match to TRBD2. In germline, CDR1 is SQVTM, CDR2 ANQGSEA. The CDR3 has 13 residues. CDR3 bases: TGCAGCGTTGTTTCTAGCGGGCTCTACGAGCAGCACTTC. It specifies CSVVSSGLYEQHF.

The chain joins TRBV19 to TRBJ1-2; 12 nucleotides line up with TRBD1. The CDR3 consists of 16 residues. Germline V gene data show CDR1 as LNHDA and CDR2 as SQIVND (reference sequence). J lost 6 bases, V lost 3 bases, and 8 bases had no gene match. CDR3 coding DNA: TGTGCCAGTAGTATCCAAACCGGGACAGGGGGCAATGGCTACACCTTC. Translated: CASSIQTGTGGNGYTF.

This clone was picked up one time. This chain uses TRBV27 with TRBJ1-1; D uncertain. The CDR3 is 14 residues long. V was shortened by 6 bases and J by 2 bases, with 13 bases between the two germline ends. Germline CDR1 MNHEY, CDR2 SMNVEV (reference sequence). The CDR3 sequence is CASRPQARNTEAFF. The CDR3 DNA follows: TGTGCCAGCAGGCCCCAGGCAAGAAACACTGAAGCTTTCTTT.

The chain combines TRBV27 with TRBJ2-1; TRBD1 is a possible D gene (6 bases). The length of the CDR3 is 15 residues. V was cut by 6 bases and J by 2 bases, with 14 bases left in between. Germline loops: CDR1 MNHEY, CDR2 SMNVEV (reference sequence). The CDR3 coding sequence is TGTGCCAGCAGCCACGGGGCAGGGGCCTACAATGAGCAGTTCTTC. It codes for CASSHGAGAYNEQFF.

The chain combines TRBV28 with TRBJ2-5, with TRBD2 matching 9 bases. This CDR3 region has 17 residues. The V gene's germline CDR1 is MDHEN and CDR2 SYDVKM. Trimming cost V 0 bases and J 1 base; bases outside gene matches: 6. The CDR3 reads CASSLWRDSGGQETQYF. For the CDR3, the DNA is TGTGCCAGCAGTTTATGGCGAGATAGCGGGGGCCAAGAGACCCAGTACTTC.

This clone was recorded only once. CDR3 protein: CASSLARTVYNEQFF. The CDR3 nucleotides read TGTGCCAGCAGCTTAGCGCGGACAGTCTACAATGAGCAGTTCTTC. This chain links TRBV7-9 with TRBJ2-1, with TRBD1 as a possible D gene (6 bases). This CDR3 spans 15 amino acids. Per the germline V gene, CDR1 is SEHNR and CDR2 is FQNEAQ (reference sequence). V lost 0 bases to trimming and J lost 3 bases, with 9 bases between them.

The chain recombines TRBV28 with TRBJ2-3; D remains unclear. The germline V gene encodes CDR1 MDHEN and CDR2 SYDVKM. V was clipped by 5 bases and J by 0 bases, with 9 bases between them. This CDR3 region has 14 residues. The CDR3 region has the DNA TGTGCCAGCAGTCTCCCGGACAGCACAGATACGCAGTATTTT. Amino acids: CASSLPDSTDTQYF. The whole variable domain, remainder taken from reference TRBV28 and TRBJ2-3, is DVKVTQSSRYLVKRTGEKVFLECVQDMDHENMFWYRQDPGLGLRLIYFSYDVKMKEKGDIPEGYSVSREKKERFSLILESASTNQTSMYLCASSLPDSTDTQYFGPGTRLTVL.

The gene calls are TRBV27 and TRBJ2-7; 8 positions agree with TRBD2. Trimming cost V 6 bases and J 4 bases; bases outside gene matches: 8. From germline, CDR1 is MNHEY and CDR2 SMNVEV (reference sequence). The CDR3 has 14 residues. DNA for the CDR3: TGTGCCAGCAGAAGGGCGGGAGGCGGATACGAGCAGTACTTC. It codes for CASRRAGGGYEQYF.